This T cell receptor beta chain is drawn from a study of siplizumab effects on memory and regulatory T cells (dated by TCRdb to 2018 to 2020). Some background on the complete study: The effect of the anti-CD2 antibody siplizumab on alloreactive T-cell subsets was examined in allogeneic mixed lymphocyte reactions constructed from human PBMCs. Study-wide conclusions, independent of this receptor: Whether proliferating Tregs from siplizumab cultures were suppressive was not functionally confirmed. Compared with memory T cells, unstimulated naive T cells appeared more diverse, and naive cells seemed to make a substantial contribution to the alloresponse. Siplizumab significantly reduced the cumulative frequency of alloreactive sequences traceable to unstimulated CD4+ memory T cells. A naive or memory phenotype could not be assigned to roughly 75-96% of proliferating CD4+ or CD8+ clones. In reactions with siplizumab, an average of roughly 70% of mappable alloreactive CD4+ clones were Treg-derived, compared with 25% to 30% in control reactions. Because sequences at frequencies below about 10^-5 were poorly captured, only a minor fraction of alloreactive clones could be mapped back to unstimulated subsets.

Library preparation used the immunoSEQ multiplex PCR assay. About 10^5 TCR templates per sample were assayed by the deep sequencing platform. Genomic DNA extracted from sorted T cells was used for TCRbeta CDR3 sequencing. As for the original processing: The R programming language was used for clonal analysis of TCRbeta CDR3 data. Alloreactive CD4+ and CD8+ clones were defined by comparing unstimulated samples with post-reaction CFSE-low samples. Regulatory or non-regulatory origin was assigned to alloreactive CD4+ clones by matching of sequences to sorted unstimulated Treg and non-Treg repertoires. Imported from immuneACCESS, the table was reduced by TCRdb to in-frame sequences with V and J called. These copies leave out some clones; in studies compared against another copy, an unresolved V gene accounts for under half, and the cause of the remainder is not known. The V and J calls and clone size come from that table; D and trimming were worked out from the DNA. In this sample the table shows about 85,000 clones, 95% of which occur a single time. The biggest ten clones account for roughly 18% of the sample.

Sorted unstimulated T cells and proliferating T cells recovered from mixed lymphocyte reactions were subjected to TCRbeta CDR3 sequencing. Fresh whole blood from under 13 HLA-typed healthy donors was used as the source from which PBMCs were isolated. The CDR3 holds 18 amino acids from the cysteine to the phenylalanine. Only the CDR3 DNA is retained, 54 bases long and in frame from the first base. Looking up the germline V gene yields CDR1 SGHRS and CDR2 YFSETQ. At the junction V is shortened by 3 bases and J by 2 bases; bases outside the gene matches: 10. About this clone itself: Its antigen has not been determined. Base quality data are lacking; no much larger clone is found one base away.

Sequencing was performed on CD8+ T cells sorted from blood. This clonotype was obtained from a human donor in good health. The chain is assembled from TRBV5-1 and TRBJ2-1; 11 of the junction bases match TRBD2. In nucleotides, the sequence is TGCGCCAGCAGCTCCTTAGCGGGAGGGGGAGTAACCTACAATGAGCAGTTCTTC. Translated, this gives CASSSLAGGGVTYNEQFF.